The 14 T cell receptor beta chains listed next were all sequenced from one sample in a study of cytomegalovirus exposure and HLA in healthy donors. The PCR was carried out with 60 Vbeta primers and 13 Jbeta primers. TCRdb's copy holds only in-frame clones and misses some; the assay was immunoSEQ multiplex PCR. The sample comprises fewer than 100,000 clones, about 7.6% of which are singletons, and over 2% rests with the top ten. Sequences were obtained from PBMCs. These receptors came from a man aged 50-60 years in good health and CMV-seronegative.

This clone has just a few counts. V usage is TRBV28 and J usage is TRBJ1-1, with TRBD1 matching 7 bases. Germline lookup yields CDR1 MDHEN and CDR2 SYDVKM. Germline trimming cut 6 bases from V and 2 bases from J; bases unmatched to any gene: 9. The CDR3 covers 15 residues. CDR3 DNA: TGTGCCAGCAGCTATAACAGGGGTCCAAACACTGAAGCTTTCTTT. Encoded protein: CASSYNRGPNTEAFF.

Notes on this clone: One end of the junction varies from germline; a read error may be responsible. The chain has TRBV19 and TRBJ1-1; no firm D call. The CDR3 is made up of 11 amino acids. Looked up from germline, CDR1 is LNHDA and CDR2 is SQIVND (reference sequence). The CDR3 region has the DNA TGTGCCAGTAGTATCTCTGGGCATCCGAGTTTT. Protein sequence: CASSISGHPSF.

The rearrangement links TRBV29-1 to TRBJ2-1, with unresolved D. Germline V gene sequence: CDR1 SQVTM, CDR2 ANQGSEA. This CDR3 comprises 14 residues. V was pared by 4 bases and J by 0 bases, with 10 bases between. CDR3 bases: TGCAGCGTTGGGTCTCCGGGCTCCTACAATGAGCAGTTCTTC. Amino acid sequence: CSVGSPGSYNEQFF.

In its sample, this clone was seen a few times. The J gene is TRBJ2-7, the V gene TRBV29-1, with D hard to call. This CDR3 is 13 amino acids long. V shed 4 bases and J shed 1 base, with 11 bases lying between them. Germline V gene data show CDR1 as SQVTM and CDR2 as ANQGSEA. The CDR3 DNA sequence: TGCAGCGTTGCCAGGAAGATATCCTACGAGCAGTACTTC. Its translation is CSVARKISYEQYF.

CDR3 sequence (DNA): TGTGCCAGCAGCTTTGGGGGGGACTACAATGAGCAGTTCTTC. This translates into CASSFGGDYNEQFF. This chain links TRBV7-8 with TRBJ2-1, with 7 bases that match TRBD2. The V gene's germline CDR1 is SGHVS and CDR2 FQNEAQ. Losses at the gene ends were 3 bases for V and 3 bases for J; bases not matched to a gene: 2. The CDR3 is 14 residues long.

The chain recombines TRBV6-5 with TRBJ2-2; 9 bases line up with TRBD1. CDR3 length: 15 amino acids. After removal of 6 bases from V and 1 base from J, the junction contained 3 bases not matched to a gene. Germline CDR1 MNHEY, CDR2 SVGAGI. The CDR3 loop reads CASRQGAVNTGELFF. The CDR3 DNA is TGTGCCAGCAGACAGGGGGCTGTGAACACCGGGGAGCTGTTTTTT.

This clone was found once. The chain employs TRBV28 and TRBJ1-3, with D possibly being TRBD1 (5 bases). V lost 3 bases and J lost 0, with 15 bases in between. The CDR3 totals 17 residues. Germline assignment: CDR1 MDHEN and CDR2 SYDVKM. The CDR3 region has the DNA TGTGCCAGCAGTTTGTTCAAAGGGGCTGGCTCTGGAAACACCATATATTTT. This sequence encodes CASSLFKGAGSGNTIYF.

The V call is TRBV6-1, the J call TRBJ2-2; D call uncertain. Germline CDR1 reads MNHNS; CDR2 reads SASEGT. Trimming removed 2 bases at V and 8 bases at J, with 9 bases between. This CDR3 is 13 amino acids long. This CDR3 is CASSERLRGELFF. CDR3 sequence (DNA): TGTGCCAGCAGTGAACGTCTGCGAGGGGAGCTGTTTTTT.

This clone was counted a few times. The chain uses TRBV7-9 and TRBJ1-1; D not resolved. The V end was cut by 5 bases, the J end by 6 bases, with 10 bases between. Germline-derived CDR1 and CDR2 are SEHNR and FQNEAQ (reference sequence). The CDR3 contains 12 residues. CDR3: CASSEERPEAFF. CDR3 nucleotide sequence: TGTGCCAGCAGCGAGGAGAGACCTGAAGCTTTCTTT.

V usage is TRBV28 and J usage is TRBJ1-6, with a possible D match to TRBD1 (5 bases). Trimming cost V 3 bases and J 4 bases, with 13 bases left between them. This CDR3 comprises 16 residues. Germline CDR1 MDHEN, CDR2 SYDVKM. CDR3 coding DNA: TGTGCCAGCAGTTTGGAGGCGGGGGGTTATAATTCACCCCTCCACTTT. Protein product: CASSLEAGGYNSPLHF.

The chain uses TRBV5-6 and TRBJ2-5; no clear D. The CDR3 extends over 13 amino acids. Germline V CDR1 and CDR2: SGHDT, YYEEEE. The V gene lost 5 bases and the J gene lost 5 bases, with 13 bases spanning the gap. CDR3 DNA: TGTGCCAGCAGTCCCACGGGTAGGGAGACCCAGTACTTC. Amino acids: CASSPTGRETQYF. Full variable domain (rest looked up from reference TRBV5-6 and TRBJ2-5): DAGVTQSPTHLIKTRGQQVTLRCSPKSGHDTVSWYQQALGQGPQFIFQYYEEEERQRGNFPDRFSGHQFPNYSSELNVNALLLGDSALYLCASSPTGRETQYFGPGTRLLVL.

The chain couples TRBV27 to TRBJ1-2, with D possibly matching TRBD1 (5 bases). The CDR3 is 14 residues long. V lost 1 base, J lost 3 bases, and 9 bases lay in between. Germline V gives CDR1 MNHEY, CDR2 SMNVEV (reference sequence). Here the CDR3 reads CASSLYGGDYGYTF. For the CDR3, the DNA is TGTGCCAGCAGTTTATACGGGGGAGACTATGGCTACACCTTC.

The chain employs TRBV2 and TRBJ2-1; 10 bases match TRBD2. CDR1 is SNHLY, CDR2 FYNNEI, per germline. The J segment lost 5 bases and the V segment lost 8 bases, leaving 12 bases of the junction unmatched. The CDR3 has 16 amino acids. The CDR3 loop is CASGQNPSGGNNEQFF. The CDR3 DNA reads as TGTGCCAGCGGACAGAATCCTAGCGGGGGAAACAATGAGCAGTTCTTC. The variable domain in full, completed from reference TRBV2 and TRBJ2-1, reads EPEVTQTPSHQVTQMGQEVILRCVPISNHLYFYWYRQILGQKVEFLVSFYNNEISEKSEIFDDQFSVERPDGSNFTLKIRSTKLEDSAMYFCASGQNPSGGNNEQFFGPGTRLTVL.

The chain has TRBV10-2 and TRBJ2-1; TRBD1 matches at 12 bases. Germline loops: CDR1 WSHSY, CDR2 SAAADI. V was pared by 4 bases and J by 6 bases, with 10 bases of the junction left unmatched. The CDR3 has 17 amino acids. CDR3 region: CASSGLMGTGGSNEQFF. DNA for the CDR3: TGCGCCAGCAGTGGGCTCATGGGGACAGGGGGCTCCAATGAGCAGTTCTTC.